Below, 18 T cell receptor beta chains from the same sample are listed, as sequenced in a study of human T cells and chemical hapten exposure. In TCRdb, the RACE reads were re-called with MiXCR into one record per CDR3 protein. The data show about 82,000 distinct CDR3 sequences, 6.5% to 8.5% seen once. The sample's time point: patch test 2, 6 weeks after DPC sensitization. Treatment specified: therapeutic diphenylcyclopropenone sensitization with weekly scalp DPC. This sample comprised whole blood, obtained in connection with sensitization to the hapten diphenylcyclopropenone (DPC). The receptors were gathered from a woman aged 25-40 years with alopecia areata. Some clones in this sample may be carry-over from other donors' samples.

Many counts were recorded for this clonotype. The CDR3 protein is CASSSPGLTNTQYF. The CDR3 nucleotides read TGTGCCAGCAGTTCCCCGGGACTGACTAATACGCAGTATTTT. This chain connects TRBV6-5 to TRBJ2-3; D possibly corresponds to TRBD2 (6 bases). The CDR3 sequence is 14 residues long. Germline values: CDR1 MNHEY, CDR2 SVGAGI. Trimming pared 4 bases from V and 7 bases from J, leaving 15 bases between.

In this sample, this clonotype turned up many times. This sequence joins TRBV20-1 and TRBJ2-7; perhaps TRBD2 as D (5 bases). Germline V lookup: CDR1 DFQATT, CDR2 SNEGSKA (reference sequence). Trimming stripped 6 bases from V and 2 bases from J, with 11 bases between. The CDR3 consists of 12 residues. The CDR3 loop reads CSAYGLTYEQYF. DNA of the CDR3: TGCAGTGCGTACGGACTGACCTACGAGCAGTACTTC.

J is TRBJ2-2 and V is TRBV5-4, with a weak D call TRBD1 (5 bases). CDR1 SGHNT and CDR2 YYREEE come from the germline V gene (reference sequence). V shed 4 bases and J shed 1 base, with 11 bases lying between them. This CDR3 has 15 residues. CDR3 DNA: TGTGCCAGCAGCCCCGGACACCTGAACACCGGGGAGCTGTTTTTT. The encoded protein is CASSPGHLNTGELFF.

Many counts were recorded for this clonotype. No DNA is shown, since the ends of the CDR3 on it are uncertain; the CDR3 is the one TCRdb lists. The rearrangement uses TRBV15 and TRBJ2-1; the table's D call of TRBD2 was not tested on the DNA. Termini included, the CDR3 measures 16 amino acids. CDR1 and CDR2 (germline): LNHNV, YYDKDF (reference sequence). CDR3 region: CATSILGLSSYNEQFF.

V and J are TRBV14 and TRBJ1-5, with D unresolved. This CDR3 has 16 amino acids. The V end was cut by 4 bases, the J end by 3 bases, with 16 bases between. The V gene's germline CDR1 is SGHDN and CDR2 FVKESK. The CDR3 protein is CASSPGLKADNQPQHF. CDR3 coding DNA: TGTGCCAGCAGCCCCGGCCTTAAGGCAGACAATCAGCCCCAGCATTTT. Variable domain in full (rest from reference TRBV14 and TRBJ1-5): EAGVTQFPSHSVIEKGQTVTLRCDPISGHDNLYWYRRVMGKEIKFLLHFVKESKQDESGMPNNRFLAERTGGTYSTLKVQPAELEDSGVYFCASSPGLKADNQPQHFGDGTRLSIL.

This clonotype was counted only a few times. This chain joins TRBV29-1 and TRBJ1-2; D uncertain. The CDR3 is 11 residues long. Germline-derived CDR1 and CDR2 are SQVTM and ANQGSEA. The CDR3 loop is CTTLSTYGYTF. DNA of the CDR3: TGCACCACCCTTAGTACATATGGCTACACCTTC.

The V call is TRBV9, the J call TRBJ1-1; a weak D match, TRBD1 (6 bases). The CDR3 length is 16 residues. The V end lost 4 bases, the J end lost 1 base, and 17 bases lay between the germline ends. Germline CDR1 is SGDLS and CDR2 is YYNGEE. The CDR3 DNA reads as TGTGCCAGCAGCTCCCGAGACAGGTTCCCGAACACTGAAGCTTTCTTT. Residues: CASSSRDRFPNTEAFF.

There are a few counts of this clonotype. The chain links TRBV7-9 to TRBJ1-5; D gene unclear. V was clipped by 5 bases and J by 0 bases, with 11 bases between them. CDR3 length equals 15 residues. The germline V gene encodes CDR1 SEHNR and CDR2 FQNEAQ (reference sequence). CDR3 in amino acids: CASSLTGSSNQPQHF. As DNA, the CDR3 is TGTGCCAGCAGCCTCACCGGGAGTAGCAATCAGCCCCAGCATTTT.

This clonotype occurred a few times. The CDR3 nucleotides are TGTGCCAGCAGCGGGACAGGGGGCCTGAGGTCTGGAAACACCATATATTTT. Its translation is CASSGTGGLRSGNTIYF. The chain employs TRBV6-5 and TRBJ1-3, with 12 bases matching TRBD1. Germline V gene data show CDR1 as MNHEY and CDR2 as SVGAGI. CDR3 length: 17 amino acids. With 6 bases clipped from V and 1 base from J, the junction kept 7 bases outside the gene matches.

On this clonotype: Since a much larger clone is just one base distant, this may be a read error. The chain links TRBV2 to TRBJ1-2, with D hard to call. V was clipped by 0 bases and J by 7 bases, with 9 bases between them. The CDR3 runs 13 residues. Per the germline V gene, CDR1 is SNHLY and CDR2 is FYNNEI. The CDR3 protein is CASSEALDVGYTF. CDR3 nucleotide sequence: TGTGCCAGCAGTGAAGCGCTTGATGTTGGCTACACCTTC.

This clonotype was seen only a few times. The J gene is TRBJ1-4, the V gene TRBV3-1; the D gene is possibly TRBD1 (5 bases). Germline CDR1 LGHDT, CDR2 YNNKEL (reference sequence). The V and J ends lost 1 base and 0 bases respectively, with 9 bases between them. The CDR3 has 16 residues. CDR3: CASSQVRGATNEKLFF. CDR3 coding DNA: TGTGCCAGCAGCCAAGTGCGGGGGGCAACTAATGAAAAACTGTTTTTT. The complete variable domain, with remaining parts taken from reference TRBV3-1 and TRBJ1-4, reads DTAVSQTPKYLVTQMGNDKSIKCEQNLGHDTMYWYKQDSKKFLKIMFSYNNKELIINETVPNRFSPKSPDKAHLNLHINSLELGDSAVYFCASSQVRGATNEKLFFGSGTQLSVL.

This clonotype has a count of ten or more. The J gene is TRBJ1-2, the V gene TRBV7-9, with D tentatively TRBD1 (5 bases). V lost 4 bases, J lost 6 bases, and 18 bases lay in between. Germline values: CDR1 SEHNR, CDR2 FQNEAQ (reference sequence). This CDR3 comprises 15 residues. CDR3: CASSSPGPSNHGYTF. CDR3 sequence (DNA): TGTGCCAGCAGCTCGCCGGGACCCTCAAACCATGGCTACACCTTC.

This clonotype was picked up a small number of times. The chain couples TRBV7-3 to TRBJ2-1; D call uncertain. The CDR3 has 15 residues. Trimming shortened V by 0 bases and J by 3 bases, and 9 bases separated the two germline ends. CDR1 is SGHTA and CDR2 is FQGTGA in the germline V gene. CDR3 DNA sequence: TGTGCCAGCAGCTTAACTACTACCAACTACAATGAGCAGTTCTTC. As protein: CASSLTTTNYNEQFF.

Remarks on this clonotype: A clone one base away is much larger, so this may be a read error. This chain joins TRBV13 and TRBJ1-2; 8 bases align to TRBD1. The CDR3 has 16 residues. Germline V lookup: CDR1 PRHDT, CDR2 FYEKMQ (reference sequence). The chain's CDR3 is CASSPVDRDISYGYNF. In DNA form, the CDR3 reads TGTGCCAGCAGCCCGGTGGACAGGGACATCTCCTATGGCTACAACTTC. Full variable domain (missing parts from reference TRBV13 and TRBJ1-2): AAGVIQSPRHLIKEKRETATLKCYPIPRHDTVYWYQQGPGQDPQFLISFYEKMQSDKGSIPDRFSAQQFSDYHSELNMSSLELGDSALYFCASSPVDRDISYGYNFGSGTRLTVV.

This clonotype occurred once. A read error is possible here, since a much larger clone lies one base away. The J gene is TRBJ2-1, the V gene TRBV7-3; TRBD2 agrees at 16 bases. The V gene's germline CDR1 is SGHTA and CDR2 FQGTGA. The length of the CDR3 is 18 residues. The CDR3 DNA sequence: TGTGTCAGCAGCCCGGAGGGGACTAGCGGGGGGGTGATGGATGAGCAGTTCTTC. This translates into CVSSPEGTSGGVMDEQFF.

This clonotype showed up just a few times. The chain has TRBV27 and TRBJ1-1; D is ambiguous. The CDR3 runs to 15 residues. The germline gives CDR1 MNHEY, CDR2 SMNVEV (reference sequence). V was cut by 0 bases and J by 3 bases, with 11 bases left in between. The CDR3 coding sequence is TGTGCCAGCAGTTTATCACCAGTTCTGGACACTGAAGCTTTCTTT. It codes for CASSLSPVLDTEAFF.

The chain is built from TRBV6-4 and TRBJ2-3, with TRBD1 matching over 7 bases. The germline V gene has CDR1 MRHNA and CDR2 SNTAGT. CDR3 length equals 15 residues. The V and J ends lost 6 bases and 2 bases, in that order; junction bases with no gene match: 8. CDR3 sequence reads: CASSRGQTFTDTQYF. The CDR3 DNA follows: TGTGCCAGCAGCCGGGGACAGACATTCACAGATACGCAGTATTTT.

This clonotype was picked up many times. This sequence joins TRBV5-5 and TRBJ1-6; D remains unclear. The germline V gene encodes CDR1 SGHKS and CDR2 YYEKEE (reference sequence). CDR3 length: 14 residues. Trimming took off 4 bases at V and 6 bases at J, with 11 bases between the two ends. This CDR3 is CASSPRTFNSPLHF. The CDR3 DNA reads as TGTGCCAGCAGCCCCCGGACCTTTAATTCACCCCTCCACTTT.